The 19 T cell receptor beta chains below were found in one sample sequenced in a study of shared T cell receptors in the human thymus. Repertoires were generated with immunoSEQ multiplex PCR, while TCRdb's copy carries only in-frame clones and drops some. The sample lists hundreds of thousands of clones, roughly 86% occurring once. In addition, the sample was reused for a study of human thymus T cells.

The sample taken for sequencing was thymocytes. The receptors shown here come from a boy in the first two years of life with a congenital heart defect.

This clone was recorded once. The chain links TRBV30 to TRBJ1-1; D gene ambiguous. Deletions cut 0 bases from V and 6 bases from J, with 17 bases between. Per the germline V gene, CDR1 is GTSNPN and CDR2 is SVGIG (reference sequence). This CDR3 is 15 amino acids long. In nucleotides, the CDR3 is TGTGCCTGGAGTGTACACTCGGGCGGGATTTCTGAAGCTTTCTTT. Translating gives CAWSVHSGGISEAFF.

The chain couples TRBV27 to TRBJ2-1; 7 nucleotides agree with TRBD2. Germline assignment: CDR1 MNHEY and CDR2 SMNVEV (reference sequence). The CDR3 sequence is 16 residues long. J lost 5 bases, V lost 8 bases, and 15 bases had no gene match. The CDR3 is CASGSLGAGENNEQFF. The CDR3 DNA reads as TGTGCCAGCGGATCACTTGGGGCGGGAGAGAACAATGAGCAGTTCTTC.

The chain uses TRBV6-5 and TRBJ1-2, with 8 bases fitting TRBD1. V lost 0 bases, J lost 8 bases, and 8 bases stayed unmatched. CDR3 size: 15 residues. CDR1 and CDR2 from the germline V gene are MNHEY and SVGAGI. The CDR3 spells CASSYSLGQGGGYTF. CDR3 nucleotides: TGTGCCAGCAGTTACTCCCTCGGACAGGGCGGAGGCTACACCTTC.

This rearrangement joins TRBV11-2 to TRBJ1-3; D unresolved. Germline lookup yields CDR1 SGHAT and CDR2 FQNNGV. The CDR3 is 13 amino acids. V lost 5 bases to trimming and J lost 3 bases, with 8 bases between them. In DNA form, the CDR3 reads TGTGCCAGCAGCGAGCGCAATGGAAACACCATATATTTT. It codes for CASSERNGNTIYF.

This chain uses TRBV25-1 with TRBJ1-1; TRBD1 aligns across 9 bases. The V and J ends lost 7 bases and 6 bases, in that order; junction bases with no gene match: 12. The CDR3 has 15 residues. Germline CDR1 MGHDK, CDR2 SYGVNS. Written as DNA, the CDR3 is TGTGCCAGCACACCATCCGGGACAGGGCACGCTGAAGCTTTCTTT. Translated: CASTPSGTGHAEAFF.

This rearrangement joins TRBV5-1 to TRBJ1-6; no definite D call. From germline, CDR1 is SGHRS and CDR2 YFSETQ. The CDR3 is 13 residues long. V was pared by 4 bases and J by 7 bases, with 9 bases between. The CDR3 spells CASSPCPNSPLHF. CDR3 nucleotide sequence: TGCGCCAGCAGCCCATGTCCCAATTCACCCCTCCACTTT.

Comment on this clone: At one boundary the junction diverges from the germline segment, which might be a read error. J is TRBJ2-7 and V is TRBV7-8, with 8 nucleotides matching TRBD1. From germline, CDR1 is SGHVS and CDR2 FQNEAQ. The CDR3 is made up of 14 amino acids. CDR3 DNA sequence: TGTGCCAGCAGCTACGGACAGGGCTCCAACGAGCAGTACTTC. Translation: CASSYGQGSNEQYF.

This rearrangement joins TRBV4-3 to TRBJ2-2, with 7 bases that match TRBD2. The V gene end was trimmed by 1 base and the J gene end by 3 bases; junction bases not matched to a gene: 8. The CDR3 spans 17 residues. From germline, CDR1 is LGHNA and CDR2 YSLEER. In nucleotides, the CDR3 is TGCGCCAGCAGCCAAGGATCTAGCGGTTCTTACACCGGGGAGCTGTTTTTT. This gives the protein CASSQGSSGSYTGELFF.

The chain uses TRBV5-1 and TRBJ1-1, with a weak D call TRBD1 (5 bases). Germline V gives CDR1 SGHRS, CDR2 YFSETQ. The CDR3 covers 13 residues. The V end was cut by 8 bases, the J end by 3 bases, with 14 bases between. Here the CDR3 reads CARRGYRDTEAFF. The CDR3 region has the DNA TGCGCCAGGCGGGGGTATCGCGACACTGAAGCTTTCTTT.

The rearrangement joins TRBV4-1 to TRBJ2-4; 15 nucleotides line up with TRBD2. Germline values: CDR1 MGHRA, CDR2 YSYEKL. The CDR3 consists of 19 residues. The V gene end was trimmed by 0 bases and the J gene end by 6 bases; junction bases not matched to a gene: 9. The CDR3 region has the DNA TGCGCCAGCAGCCAAGATCTCGGACTAGCGGGGGGGCAGTTAAACATTCAGTACTTC. This sequence encodes CASSQDLGLAGGQLNIQYF.

This rearrangement joins TRBV29-1 to TRBJ2-1, with 8 bases fitting TRBD2. Germline CDR1 is SQVTM and CDR2 is ANQGSEA. This CDR3 is 16 amino acids long. J was trimmed by 6 bases and V by 0 bases; bases with no gene match: 10. The CDR3 DNA sequence: TGCAGCGTTGAAGATCTTCGGGAGGGCCCGATCAATGAGCAGTTCTTC. As protein: CSVEDLREGPINEQFF.

This clone has a single count. The rearrangement joins TRBV4-3 to TRBJ1-1; tentatively, D is TRBD1 (5 bases). This CDR3 contains 14 residues. V lost 0 bases to trimming and J lost 2 bases, with 7 bases between them. Germline V gene lookup returns CDR1 LGHNA and CDR2 YSLEER. The CDR3 spells CASSQDRDNTEAFF. The DNA of the CDR3 is TGCGCCAGCAGCCAAGACAGGGATAACACTGAAGCTTTCTTT.

CDR3 region: CASSRTGSSYNEQFF. The CDR3 region has the DNA TGTGCCAGCTCGCGGACAGGGAGCTCCTACAATGAGCAGTTCTTC. This rearrangement joins TRBV18 to TRBJ2-1; TRBD1 aligns across 8 bases. From germline, CDR1 is KGHSH and CDR2 LQKENI. The CDR3 has 15 residues. J gave up 0 bases and V 6 bases, and 4 bases lay outside the gene matches.

V is TRBV28 and J is TRBJ2-7; TRBD1 aligns across 8 bases. The germline gives CDR1 MDHEN, CDR2 SYDVKM. V shed 8 bases, J shed 3 bases, and the junction held 6 bases outside the gene matches. This CDR3 region has 13 residues. CDR3 protein: CASRDRTLYEQYF. CDR3 in DNA: TGTGCCAGCCGGGACAGGACCCTCTACGAGCAGTACTTC.

This clone has a handful of counts. The chain uses TRBV4-2 and TRBJ2-2; 10 bases are a match to TRBD2. Trimming took 2 bases from V and 2 from J; bases not matched to a gene: 8. Germline CDR1 and CDR2: LGHNA and YNFKEQ. The CDR3 is made up of 18 amino acids. The CDR3 DNA sequence: TGTGCCAGCAGCCAAAGCGGGGGGGTGGGGCTTAACACCGGGGAGCTGTTTTTT. Amino acid sequence: CASSQSGGVGLNTGELFF.

J is TRBJ1-1 and V is TRBV11-2, with TRBD1 identical over 10 bases. CDR3 size: 17 residues. V gave up 5 bases and J gave up 3 bases; unmatched junction bases: 12. CDR1 is SGHAT and CDR2 is FQNNGV in the germline V gene. The CDR3 DNA follows: TGTGCCAGCAGCCCGGTCCCGGGACAGGGGAAGCACACTGAAGCTTTCTTT. The encoded protein is CASSPVPGQGKHTEAFF.

The chain has TRBV13 and TRBJ2-7, with TRBD1 matching 8 bases. Per the germline V gene, CDR1 is PRHDT and CDR2 is FYEKMQ (reference sequence). J gave up 6 bases and V 1 base, and 5 bases lay outside the gene matches. The CDR3 is 14 amino acids. CDR3 in amino acids: CASSLAQGVFEQYF. In DNA, the CDR3 is TGTGCCAGCAGCTTAGCACAGGGGGTTTTCGAGCAGTACTTC.

The rearrangement links TRBV7-2 to TRBJ1-4; TRBD1 agrees at 7 bases. Germline CDR1 reads SGHTA; CDR2 reads FQGNSA. J was trimmed by 11 bases and V by 5 bases; bases with no gene match: 11. There are 14 residues in the CDR3. In DNA form, the CDR3 reads TGTGCCAGCAGCCCTCGACAGGGACGAGGGAAACTGTTTTTT. It translates to CASSPRQGRGKLFF.

This chain joins TRBV18 and TRBJ2-5; D is undetermined. There are 14 residues in the CDR3. The germline CDR1 and CDR2 sequences are KGHSH and LQKENI. Trimming shortened V by 0 bases and J by 3 bases, and 8 bases separated the two germline ends. The CDR3 coding sequence is TGTGCCAGCTCACCACCGGCGCAGGAAGAGACCCAGTACTTC. It translates to CASSPPAQEETQYF.